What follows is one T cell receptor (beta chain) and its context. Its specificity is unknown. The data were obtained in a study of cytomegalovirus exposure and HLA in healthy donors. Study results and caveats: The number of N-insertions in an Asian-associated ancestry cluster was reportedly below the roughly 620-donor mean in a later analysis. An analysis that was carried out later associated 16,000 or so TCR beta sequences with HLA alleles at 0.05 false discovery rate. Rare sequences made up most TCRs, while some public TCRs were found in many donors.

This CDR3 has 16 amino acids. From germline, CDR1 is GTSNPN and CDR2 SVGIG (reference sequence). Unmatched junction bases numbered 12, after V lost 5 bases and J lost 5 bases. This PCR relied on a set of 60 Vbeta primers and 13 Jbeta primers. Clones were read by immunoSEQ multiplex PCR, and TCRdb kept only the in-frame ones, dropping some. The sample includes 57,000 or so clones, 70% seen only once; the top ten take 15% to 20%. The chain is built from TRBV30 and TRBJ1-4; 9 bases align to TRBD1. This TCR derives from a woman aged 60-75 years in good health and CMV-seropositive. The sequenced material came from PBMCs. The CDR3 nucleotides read TGTGCCTGGGCCCCCGATACAGGGGGCAAAAATGAAAAACTGTTTTTT. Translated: CAWAPDTGGKNEKLFF.